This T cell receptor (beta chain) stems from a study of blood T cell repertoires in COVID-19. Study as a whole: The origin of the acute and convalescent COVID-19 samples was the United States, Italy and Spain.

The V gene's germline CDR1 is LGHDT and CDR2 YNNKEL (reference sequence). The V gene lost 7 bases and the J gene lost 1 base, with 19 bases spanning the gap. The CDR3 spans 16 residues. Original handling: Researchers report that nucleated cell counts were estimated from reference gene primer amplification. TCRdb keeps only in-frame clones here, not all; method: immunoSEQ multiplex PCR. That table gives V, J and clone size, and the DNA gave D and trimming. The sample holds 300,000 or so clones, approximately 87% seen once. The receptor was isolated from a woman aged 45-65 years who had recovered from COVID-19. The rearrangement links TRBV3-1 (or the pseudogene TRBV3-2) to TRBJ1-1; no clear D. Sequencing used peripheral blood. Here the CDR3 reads CASTFSTGRRNTEAFF. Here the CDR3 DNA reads TGTGCCAGCACCTTCTCAACGGGAAGGAGGAACACTGAAGCTTTCTTT.